The 26 T cell receptor beta chains below all came from one sample that was sequenced in a study of shared clonotypes between healthy human individuals. The method was immunoSEQ multiplex PCR; TCRdb's version includes in-frame clones alone and lacks a portion of them. The data hold roughly 1.5 million clones, with 95% to 99% observed a single time. The sequenced material came from naive CD4+ T cells sorted from blood. Indicated subset: CD45RA+ positively selected. The source is a man between 25 and 39 years old in good health.

This rearrangement joins TRBV9 to TRBJ2-1, with 13 bases matching TRBD2. Germline V gene sequence: CDR1 SGDLS, CDR2 YYNGEE. With V trimmed by 0 bases and J by 8 bases, 5 bases remained unmatched. CDR3 length: 16 residues. In DNA, the CDR3 is TGTGCCAGCAGCGTAGACCCCGGACTAGCGGGAGATGAGCAGTTCTTC. The encoded protein is CASSVDPGLAGDEQFF. The full variable domain, completed using reference TRBV9 and TRBJ2-1, is DSGVTQTPKHLITATGQRVTLRCSPRSGDLSVYWYQQSLDQGLQFLIQYYNGEERAKGNILERFSAQQFPDLHSELNLSSLELGDSALYFCASSVDPGLAGDEQFFGPGTRLTVL.

J is TRBJ1-5 and V is TRBV6-1; the match to TRBD1 covers 7 bases. The V and J ends lost 2 bases and 0 bases, in that order; junction bases with no gene match: 10. Germline lookup yields CDR1 MNHNS and CDR2 SASEGT. This CDR3 has 18 amino acids. CDR3 nucleotide sequence: TGTGCCAGCAGTGAACTGGGACAGAGTCTATATAGCAATCAGCCCCAGCATTTT. This encodes CASSELGQSLYSNQPQHF.

The rearrangement uses TRBV14 and TRBJ2-3; D is uncertain. Germline V gene lookup returns CDR1 SGHDN and CDR2 FVKESK. The length of the CDR3 is 15 residues. The V end was cut by 2 bases, the J end by 5 bases, with 14 bases between. The DNA for the CDR3 is TGTGCCAGCAGCCAACGGGTCATACACTTAGATACGCAGTATTTT. This translates into CASSQRVIHLDTQYF.

This chain uses TRBV7-3 with TRBJ2-7; possible D gene TRBD1, 6 bases. The CDR3 spans 13 residues. V was pared by 1 base and J by 6 bases, with 10 bases between. Germline CDR1 and CDR2: SGHTA and FQGTGA. The CDR3 DNA reads TGTGCCAGCAGCTTAAGGCAGGGGTCCGAGCAGTACTTC. Translation gives CASSLRQGSEQYF.

The chain links TRBV5-4 to TRBJ1-1, with no clear D. The CDR3 loop spans 13 amino acids. Trimming took 3 bases from V and 0 from J, leaving 6 bases between them. CDR1 is SGHNT, CDR2 YYREEE, per germline (reference sequence). CDR3 nucleotide sequence: TGTGCCAGCAGCTCTTCCATGAACACTGAAGCTTTCTTT. Its protein product is CASSSSMNTEAFF.

This chain links TRBV18 with TRBJ1-2; D gene ambiguous. V was clipped by 3 bases and J by 4 bases, with 9 bases between them. CDR3 length: 13 residues. Looked up from germline, CDR1 is KGHSH and CDR2 is LQKENI. CDR3 sequence reads: CASSPKSGYGYTF. Here the CDR3 DNA reads TGTGCCAGCTCACCGAAATCTGGCTATGGCTACACCTTC.

The chain recombines TRBV19 with TRBJ1-2; 9 positions match TRBD1. Germline V CDR1 and CDR2: LNHDA, SQIVND (reference sequence). The CDR3 has 15 amino acids. Trimming cost V 4 bases and J 2 bases; bases outside gene matches: 5. CDR3 sequence (DNA): TGTGCCAGTAGTACCGCCGGGACAGGGAACTATGGCTACACCTTC. It codes for CASSTAGTGNYGYTF. Supplemented by reference TRBV19 and TRBJ1-2, the full variable domain reads DGGITQSPKYLFRKEGQNVTLSCEQNLNHDAMYWYRQDPGQGLRLIYYSQIVNDFQKGDIAEGYSVSREKKESFPLTVTSAQKNPTAFYLCASSTAGTGNYGYTFGSGTRLTVV.

The chain joins TRBV5-1 to TRBJ1-2; D might be TRBD1 (5 bases). V was clipped by 7 bases and J by 8 bases, with 21 bases between them. The CDR3 consists of 14 residues. The V gene's germline CDR1 is SGHRS and CDR2 YFSETQ. The CDR3 protein is CASDWGGSTEGYTF. Here the CDR3 DNA reads TGCGCCAGCGATTGGGGGGGATCCACGGAAGGCTACACCTTC.

The V and J genes are TRBV18 and TRBJ1-3, with no clear D. Germline values: CDR1 KGHSH, CDR2 LQKENI. This CDR3 spans 14 amino acids. V lost 5 bases to trimming and J lost 1 base, with 9 bases between them. CDR3 loop: CASSRPPSGNTIYF. The CDR3 DNA reads TGTGCCAGCTCAAGGCCTCCATCTGGAAACACCATATATTTT.

The chain couples TRBV28 to TRBJ2-5; 9 bases align to TRBD1. The CDR3 loop spans 17 amino acids. Trimming at V came to 5 bases and at J to 3 bases, leaving 13 bases not matched to a gene. CDR1 MDHEN and CDR2 SYDVKM come from the germline V gene. As DNA, the CDR3 is TGTGCCAGCAGTCCATTCCCGCGACAGGGGGTGGAAGAGACCCAGTACTTC. Translating gives CASSPFPRQGVEETQYF.

V gene TRBV9 combines with J gene TRBJ1-2; weak D call: TRBD1 (6 bases). Germline CDR1 and CDR2: SGDLS and YYNGEE. V dropped 3 bases and J dropped 1 base, with 7 bases sitting between them. CDR3 length equals 13 residues. The CDR3 sequence: CASSGGGNYGYTF. For the CDR3, the DNA is TGTGCCAGCAGCGGAGGGGGTAACTATGGCTACACCTTC.

This clone was picked up one time. The chain recombines TRBV4-1 with TRBJ2-7, with D perhaps matching TRBD2 (5 bases). The CDR3 length is 16 residues. V was trimmed by 4 bases and J by 3 bases, leaving 19 bases between them. CDR1 and CDR2 (germline): MGHRA, YSYEKL. CDR3 protein: CASSPTGTIGVYEQYF. DNA of the CDR3: TGCGCCAGCAGCCCCACGGGAACCATTGGGGTCTACGAGCAGTACTTC.

The chain couples TRBV7-2 to TRBJ2-1, with D unresolved. This CDR3 is built from 14 residues. Trimming shortened V by 5 bases and J by 3 bases, and 11 bases separated the two germline ends. CDR1 and CDR2 (germline): SGHTA, FQGNSA. CDR3 protein: CASSQDPFYNEQFF. The DNA for the CDR3 is TGTGCCAGCAGCCAGGACCCTTTCTACAATGAGCAGTTCTTC. The full variable domain, completed using reference TRBV7-2 and TRBJ2-1, is GAGVSQSPSNKVTEKGKDVELRCDPISGHTALYWYRQSLGQGLEFLIYFQGNSAPDKSGLPSDRFSAERTGGSVSTLTIQRTQQEDSAVYLCASSQDPFYNEQFFGPGTRLTVL.

V and J are TRBV5-4 and TRBJ2-1; TRBD2 matches 10 bases. Looked up from germline, CDR1 is SGHNT and CDR2 is YYREEE (reference sequence). This CDR3 region has 18 residues. J gave up 2 bases and V 2 bases, and 10 bases lay outside the gene matches. The CDR3 protein is CASSFSGGSGRAYNEQFF. DNA for the CDR3: TGTGCCAGCAGCTTTAGCGGAGGGAGCGGGAGGGCCTACAATGAGCAGTTCTTC.

V gene TRBV10-3 combines with J gene TRBJ1-1, with TRBD1 matching 9 bases. Germline V gene sequence: CDR1 ENHRY, CDR2 SYGVKD. This CDR3 is built from 12 residues. V shed 10 bases, J shed 12 bases, and the junction held 12 bases outside the gene matches. The CDR3 region has the DNA TGTGCCACGTCACCGGGACAGGGTGTTACTTTCTTT. Residues: CATSPGQGVTFF.

This rearrangement joins TRBV28 to TRBJ1-1, with D possibly TRBD1 on 5 matching bases. Germline-derived CDR1 and CDR2 are MDHEN and SYDVKM. The CDR3 length is 12 residues. V was clipped by 2 bases and J by 11 bases, with 12 bases between them. The CDR3 reads CASSLRGVWAFF. The CDR3 DNA sequence: TGTGCCAGCAGTTTAAGAGGGGTTTGGGCTTTCTTT.

The V and J genes are TRBV19 and TRBJ1-2; TRBD1 matches 7 bases. The CDR3 loop spans 16 amino acids. V gave up 7 bases and J gave up 2 bases; unmatched junction bases: 13. CDR1 and CDR2 (germline): LNHDA, SQIVND (reference sequence). CDR3 nucleotide sequence: TGTGCCAGTACCGAACTTCGGGGAGGGGGCAACTATGGCTACACCTTC. Translation gives CASTELRGGGNYGYTF. The entire variable domain, with the rest obtained from reference TRBV19 and TRBJ1-2, is as follows: DGGITQSPKYLFRKEGQNVTLSCEQNLNHDAMYWYRQDPGQGLRLIYYSQIVNDFQKGDIAEGYSVSREKKESFPLTVTSAQKNPTAFYLCASTELRGGGNYGYTFGSGTRLTVV.

This clone was detected once. J is TRBJ2-1 and V is TRBV7-3; 9 nucleotides align to TRBD2. After removal of 5 bases from V and 7 bases from J, the junction contained 12 bases not matched to a gene. The CDR3 runs to 16 residues. The germline V gene has CDR1 SGHTA and CDR2 FQGTGA. The CDR3: CASSAGRREGDNEQFF. The CDR3 DNA is TGTGCCAGCAGCGCAGGGAGGCGGGAGGGTGATAATGAGCAGTTCTTC.

The V call is TRBV7-6, the J call TRBJ2-7, with D possibly matching TRBD2 (6 bases). Germline loops: CDR1 SGHVS, CDR2 FNYEAQ. Trimming took 0 bases from V and 0 from J, leaving 9 bases between them. The CDR3 runs to 15 residues. This chain's CDR3 is CASSLATRSSYEQYF. The DNA of the CDR3 is TGTGCCAGCAGCTTAGCGACTAGGAGCTCCTACGAGCAGTACTTC.

The chain joins TRBV5-4 to TRBJ2-7; D possibly matches TRBD1 or TRBD2 (6 bases each). Germline CDR1 reads SGHNT; CDR2 reads YYREEE (reference sequence). The CDR3 sequence is 17 residues long. The germline V and J ends were trimmed by 0 bases and 3 bases, with 19 bases remaining between them. In DNA form, the CDR3 reads TGTGCCAGCAGCTTGGCGGAAGGGCTAGGGGGGAGCTACGAGCAGTACTTC. Its translation is CASSLAEGLGGSYEQYF.

The chain joins TRBV2 to TRBJ1-4; 9 bases are shared with TRBD1. The germline V gene has CDR1 SNHLY and CDR2 FYNNEI. Trimming at V came to 6 bases and at J to 0 bases, leaving 5 bases not matched to a gene. The CDR3 totals 16 residues. CDR3 protein: CASSAGTGSTNEKLFF. The CDR3 region has the DNA TGTGCCAGCAGCGCAGGGACAGGGTCAACTAATGAAAAACTGTTTTTT.

V usage is TRBV7-9 and J usage is TRBJ2-3; 8 nucleotides align to TRBD2. This CDR3 has 17 residues. Trimming took 1 base from V and 5 from J; bases not matched to a gene: 11. The germline V gene has CDR1 SEHNR and CDR2 FQNEAQ (reference sequence). The CDR3 DNA reads TGTGCCAGCAGCTTAGTGCCGGCCAGCGGGAGTCAAGATACGCAGTATTTT. Translating it yields CASSLVPASGSQDTQYF.

This clone was recorded once. The rearrangement links TRBV7-2 to TRBJ1-4; D not certain. The CDR3 extends over 16 amino acids. Germline CDR1 is SGHTA and CDR2 is FQGNSA. V dropped 0 bases and J dropped 0 bases, with 8 bases sitting between them. CDR3 coding DNA: TGTGCCAGCAGCTTAGCTCTGGGCACAACTAATGAAAAACTGTTTTTT. Protein product: CASSLALGTTNEKLFF.

Details on this clone: The sample carries other DNA sequences with the same CDR3. This chain uses TRBV5-1 with TRBJ2-2; 15 bases align to TRBD2. Trimming cost V 2 bases and J 5 bases; bases outside gene matches: 1. The germline CDR1 and CDR2 sequences are SGHRS and YFSETQ. The CDR3 consists of 16 residues. CDR3 protein: CASSLGLAGGTGELFF. The CDR3 bases are TGCGCCAGCAGCTTAGGACTAGCGGGAGGGACCGGGGAGCTGTTTTTT.

J is TRBJ2-2 and V is TRBV18, with 12 nucleotides matching TRBD2. This CDR3 is built from 17 residues. V was clipped by 2 bases and J by 0 bases; unmatched bases: 1. Germline values: CDR1 KGHSH, CDR2 LQKENI. The CDR3: CASSPASGRANTGELFF. The CDR3 nucleotides read TGTGCCAGCTCACCAGCTAGCGGGAGGGCGAACACCGGGGAGCTGTTTTTT.

The chain uses TRBV28 and TRBJ2-1; 7 bases map to TRBD1. Trimming took 4 bases from V and 2 from J; bases not matched to a gene: 5. The germline gives CDR1 MDHEN, CDR2 SYDVKM. This CDR3 region has 15 residues. CDR3 DNA sequence: TGTGCCAGCAGTTCTAGACAGGGCGCCTACAATGAGCAGTTCTTC. It codes for CASSSRQGAYNEQFF.